This TCR beta chain is drawn from a study of PD-L1 blockade in urothelial cancer. Overall study context: Atezolizumab therapy began for patients in the mid-2010s, dosed at 1,200 mg intravenously every 3 weeks. Most patients, about 85% of the 29, were males with bladder-origin cancer.

Indicated time point: pretreatment peripheral blood. The cohort comprised individuals with locally advanced or metastatic urothelial carcinoma. Looked up from germline, CDR1 is MNHEY and CDR2 is SVGAGI. The CDR3 is 15 residues long. V was shortened by 6 bases and J by 5 bases, with 17 bases between the two germline ends. Some clones are missing from TCRdb's copy, which holds only in-frame ones; the method was immunoSEQ multiplex PCR. The data show tens of thousands of clones, approximately 84% seen once. The sample was PBMCs, taken around atezolizumab (anti-PD-L1) treatment. The chain carries TRBV6-5 and TRBJ2-1; D is possibly TRBD1 (6 bases). The TCR originated in a man aged 60 to 69 with urothelial cancer. The CDR3 DNA reads as TGTGCCAGCAGCCTGACAGGCCCCGGAAACAATGAGCAGTTCTTC. This gives the protein CASSLTGPGNNEQFF.